One and the same sample provided the 7 T cell receptor beta chains below, sequenced in a study of blood T cell repertoires in COVID-19. Some clones are missing from TCRdb's copy, which holds only in-frame ones; the method was immunoSEQ multiplex PCR. The table includes about 33,000 clones, 75% to 90% detected once. The sample was peripheral blood. Receptors were obtained from a human donor in a cohort sampled during active COVID-19.

The chain carries TRBV7-9 and TRBJ1-1; D call uncertain. Trimming left V 1 base short and J 5 bases short, with 8 bases between. Germline CDR1 is SEHNR and CDR2 is FQNEAQ (reference sequence). The length of the CDR3 is 13 residues. Here the CDR3 DNA reads TGTGCCAGCAGCTTAGGGGCATCAACTGAAGCTTTCTTT. This codes for CASSLGASTEAFF.

V and J are TRBV4-1 and TRBJ2-7, with D possibly matching TRBD2 (7 bases). The CDR3 has 15 amino acids. Trimming removed 0 bases from V and 3 bases from J, with 12 bases in between. CDR1 is MGHRA, CDR2 YSYEKL, per germline. In nucleotides, the CDR3 is TGCGCCAGCAGCCAAGATAACAGGGAGGGCTACGAGCAGTACTTC. Translating it yields CASSQDNREGYEQYF.

This CDR3 reads CASSLNPSDFSTNEKLFF. The CDR3 DNA reads as TGTGCCAGCAGCTTAAACCCCTCAGACTTTTCAACTAATGAAAAACTGTTTTTT. The J gene is TRBJ1-4, the V gene TRBV7-3; no clear D. Germline loops: CDR1 SGHTA, CDR2 FQGTGA. This CDR3 comprises 18 residues. The ends were cut back, 1 base at V and 0 bases at J, with 15 bases in the middle.

This clone was observed a handful of times. The chain combines TRBV11-2 with TRBJ2-2; possibly TRBD2 for D (6 bases). The CDR3 consists of 12 residues. Germline lookup yields CDR1 SGHAT and CDR2 FQNNGV. V shed 11 bases and J shed 6 bases, with 13 bases lying between them. CDR3 nucleotides: TGTGCCCATCGGGAGCCATCCGGGGAGCTGTTTTTT. It codes for CAHREPSGELFF.

CDR3 in amino acids: CAWSVLDKYYGYTF. The DNA for the CDR3 is TGTGCCTGGAGTGTATTAGATAAATACTATGGCTACACCTTC. This sequence joins TRBV30 and TRBJ1-2; D not certain. V was pared by 0 bases and J by 3 bases, with 11 bases between. This CDR3 spans 14 amino acids. Germline CDR1 and CDR2: GTSNPN and SVGIG (reference sequence).

This chain uses TRBV7-3 with TRBJ2-1, with 7 nucleotides matching TRBD1. This CDR3 region has 15 residues. J lost 8 bases, V lost 0 bases, and 7 bases had no gene match. Germline lookup yields CDR1 SGHTA and CDR2 FQGTGA. The DNA of the CDR3 is TGTGCCAGCAGCTTAACTTGGACAGGTCCATATGAGCAGTTCTTC. Translating it yields CASSLTWTGPYEQFF.

Within the sample, this clone is medium-sized (0.01 to 0.1%). This chain links TRBV11-2 with TRBJ2-7; maybe TRBD2 (5 bases). CDR1 SGHAT and CDR2 FQNNGV come from the germline V gene. The CDR3 extends over 15 amino acids. V lost 1 base and J lost 2, with 12 bases in between. The CDR3 region is CASSLGAGQAYEQYF. The CDR3 coding sequence is TGTGCCAGCAGCTTAGGCGCGGGCCAAGCCTACGAGCAGTACTTC.